The rows below give T cell receptor beta chains drawn from one sample of a study of vaccination effects on CD4 cells after COVID-19. Antigen specificity for these receptors is unknown. Assay used: immunoSEQ multiplex PCR; TCRdb lists only in-frame clones, some missing. The sample consists of 24,000 or so clones, approximately 73% of them appearing once. This material consisted of CD4+ T cells from PBMCs cultured with SARS-CoV-2 spike peptides, taken before COVID-19 vaccination. These receptors were taken from a human donor who received a COVID-19 vaccine. CDR3s include the opening cysteine and the closing phenylalanine or tryptophan. The order of the fields is clone size, D gene, J gene, V gene, CDR3 length, CDR3 DNA, CDR3 protein. The D gene is left open where the match is weak. The listing skips clone size in some rows; elsewhere it reads once, few, many or a size class.

>few|.|TRBJ2-5|TRBV13|16
TGTGCCAGCAGCTTAGGCCCCGGTACTAGGAAAGAGACCCAGTACTTC
CASSLGPGTRKETQYF
>.|TRBD2|TRBJ2-3|TRBV5-1|15
TGCGCCAGCAGCTTGTTCGCGGGGGAAGCAGATACGCAGTATTTT
CASSLFAGEADTQYF
>.|.|TRBJ2-3|TRBV12-3/TRBV12-4|13
TGTGCCAGCAGCCCTATAGTAACAGATACGCAGTATTTT
CASSPIVTDTQYF
>few|TRBD1|TRBJ1-1|TRBV18|16
TGTGCCAGCTCACCAAACCCGACAGGGTTGAACACTGAAGCTTTCTTT
CASSPNPTGLNTEAFF
>.|.|TRBJ1-2|TRBV2|10
TGTGCCAGCAGTGAAGGGCAGAAGACCTTC
CASSEGQKTF
>.|TRBD1|TRBJ1-4|TRBV2|14
TGTGCCAGCGGGGTCCGGGACAGGGTGGAAAAACTGTTTTTT
CASGVRDRVEKLFF
>.|TRBD2|TRBJ2-5|TRBV4-2|15
TGTGCCAGCAGCCGATTAGCGGGGGGCCAGGAGACCCAGTACTTC
CASSRLAGGQETQYF
>.|TRBD2|TRBJ2-3|TRBV5-8|14
TGTGCCAGCAGCTGGGGACTAGGGGCAGATACGCAGTATTTT
CASSWGLGADTQYF
>once|TRBD2|TRBJ2-7|TRBV19|14
TGTGCCAGTAGCACGACTAGCGGGACCTACGAGCAGTACTTC
CASSTTSGTYEQYF
>.|.|TRBJ2-5|TRBV20-1|10
TGCAGTGCCGCAGCGGCGACCCAGTACTTC
CSAAAATQYF
>.|TRBD1|TRBJ1-2|TRBV5-1|15
TGCGCCAGCACGGACCCTGACAGGGGGCTTAGAGGCTACACCTTC
CASTDPDRGLRGYTF
>.|TRBD1|TRBJ2-1|TRBV28|14
TGTGCCAGCAGCCGGGACAGGTACTACAATGAGCAGTTCTTC
CASSRDRYYNEQFF
>once|TRBD1|TRBJ2-7|TRBV3-1/TRBV3-2|14
TGTGCCAGCAGCCAAGTAACAGGGGCCTACGAGCAGTACTTC
CASSQVTGAYEQYF
>.|.|TRBJ1-2|TRBV20-1|16
TGCAGTGCTAGTCCGCCAGGGAGTAGCAGAACGAGTGGCTACACCTTC
CSASPPGSSRTSGYTF
>.|TRBD2|TRBJ2-1|TRBV5-1|14
TGCGCCAGCAGCTTGGGGCGTCTAGCGGGCGAGCAGTTCTTC
CASSLGRLAGEQFF
>.|TRBD2|TRBJ2-1|TRBV18|15
TGTGCCAGCTCATCCGGGACTAGCGGATACAATGAGCAGTTCTTC
CASSSGTSGYNEQFF
>once|.|TRBJ1-5|TRBV27|16
TGTGCCAGCAGTCCCATGTTGGGAGGGGAGTCGCAGCCCCAGCATTTT
CASSPMLGGESQPQHF
>.|.|TRBJ2-2|TRBV5-4|15
TGTGCCAGCAGCTTTTCCGGGGCGAACACCGGGGAGCTGTTTTTT
CASSFSGANTGELFF
>.|.|TRBJ1-1|TRBV6-4|14
TGTGCCAGCAGTGACGGGACACGAACCGGGGAAGCTTTCTTT
CASSDGTRTGEAFF
>.|TRBD1|TRBJ2-3|TRBV10-1|15
TGCGCCAGCATGGAAGGGACAGGGGGCACAGATACGCAGTATTTT
CASMEGTGGTDTQYF
>.|.|TRBJ1-5|TRBV6-5|15
TGTGCCAGCAGTTACTCGACAGAAAGCAATCAGCCCCAGCATTTT
CASSYSTESNQPQHF
>once|TRBD1|TRBJ1-2|TRBV10-3|15
TGTGCCATCAGTTATCTGACAGGGCCCTTCTATGGCTACACCTTC
CAISYLTGPFYGYTF
>.|TRBD2|TRBJ2-1|TRBV5-6|16
TGTGCCAGCAGCCGAGTGGGCGGGAGGGCCGGCAATGAGCAGTTCTTC
CASSRVGGRAGNEQFF
>.|TRBD2|TRBJ2-1|TRBV24-1|16
TGTGCCACCAGTGATTTGAGAGCGGGGGGGTACAATGAGCAGTTCTTC
CATSDLRAGGYNEQFF